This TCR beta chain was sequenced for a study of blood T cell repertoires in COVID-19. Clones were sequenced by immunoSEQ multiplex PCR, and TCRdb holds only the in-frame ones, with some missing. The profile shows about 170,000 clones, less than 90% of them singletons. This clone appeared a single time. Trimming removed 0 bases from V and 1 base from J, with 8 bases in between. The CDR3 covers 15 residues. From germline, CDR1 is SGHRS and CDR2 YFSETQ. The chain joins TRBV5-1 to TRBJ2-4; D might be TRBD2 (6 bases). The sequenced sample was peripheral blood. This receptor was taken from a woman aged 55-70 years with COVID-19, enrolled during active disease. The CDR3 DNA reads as TGCGCCAGCAGCTTGGCTGGAGGGGCCAAAAACATTCAGTACTTC. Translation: CASSLAGGAKNIQYF.